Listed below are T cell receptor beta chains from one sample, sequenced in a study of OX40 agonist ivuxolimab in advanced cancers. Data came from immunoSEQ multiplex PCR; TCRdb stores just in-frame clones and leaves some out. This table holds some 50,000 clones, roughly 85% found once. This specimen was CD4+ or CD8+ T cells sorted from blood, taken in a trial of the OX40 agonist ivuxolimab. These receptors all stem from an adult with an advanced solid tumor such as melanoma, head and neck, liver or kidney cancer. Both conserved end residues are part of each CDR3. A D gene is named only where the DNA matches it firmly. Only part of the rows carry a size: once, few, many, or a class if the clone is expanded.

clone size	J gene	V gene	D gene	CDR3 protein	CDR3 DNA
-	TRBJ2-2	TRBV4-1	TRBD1	CASSQSQGALGTGELFF	TGCGCCAGCAGCCAGTCACAGGGGGCGCTGGGCACCGGGGAGCTGTTTTTT
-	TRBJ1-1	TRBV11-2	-	CASSPELVRNTEAFF	TGTGCCAGCAGCCCTGAACTGGTTAGGAACACTGAAGCTTTCTTT
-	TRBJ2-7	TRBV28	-	CAILGGFPYEQYF	TGTGCCATTCTAGGGGGTTTTCCCTACGAGCAGTACTTC
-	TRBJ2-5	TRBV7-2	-	CASSPLATGPQETQYF	TGTGCCAGCAGCCCACTCGCTACGGGACCCCAAGAGACCCAGTACTTC
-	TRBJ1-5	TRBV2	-	CASSELGPDSNQPQHF	TGTGCCAGCAGTGAATTAGGGCCAGATAGCAATCAGCCCCAGCATTTT
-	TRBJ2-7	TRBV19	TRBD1	CASSMTGSSYEQYF	TGTGCCAGTAGTATGACAGGGTCCTCCTACGAGCAGTACTTC
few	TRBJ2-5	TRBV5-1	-	CASSLAREKETQYF	TGCGCCAGCAGCTTGGCCCGCGAAAAAGAGACCCAGTACTTC
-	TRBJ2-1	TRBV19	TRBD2	CASNIAGESYNEQFF	TGTGCCAGTAATATAGCGGGAGAATCCTACAATGAGCAGTTCTTC
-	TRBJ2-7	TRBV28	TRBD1	CASFTGGVYEQYF	TGTGCCAGCTTCACAGGGGGAGTCTACGAGCAGTACTTC
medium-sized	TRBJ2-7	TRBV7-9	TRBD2	CASSPLAGNLYEQYF	TGTGCCAGCAGTCCCCTAGCGGGGAACCTCTACGAGCAGTACTTC
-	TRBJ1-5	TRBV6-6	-	CASSLALRQRNQPQHF	TGTGCCAGCAGCCTCGCTCTTAGACAGCGCAATCAGCCCCAGCATTTT
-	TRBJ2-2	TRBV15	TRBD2	CATSRGSGGLNTGELFF	TGTGCCACCAGCAGAGGAAGCGGGGGGCTTAACACCGGGGAGCTGTTTTTT
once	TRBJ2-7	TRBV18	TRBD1	CASSPGRTGANSYEQYF	TGTGCCAGCTCACCGGGACGGACAGGGGCGAACTCCTACGAGCAGTACTTC
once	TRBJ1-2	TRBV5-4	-	CASISSIPGKTYGYTF	TGTGCCAGCATATCTTCCATACCAGGAAAGACCTATGGCTACACCTTC
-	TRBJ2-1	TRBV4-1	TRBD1	CASSQEFGYRGTNEQFF	TGCGCCAGCAGCCAAGAGTTTGGCTACAGGGGGACCAATGAGCAGTTCTTC
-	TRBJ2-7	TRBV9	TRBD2	CASSVRTGGVYEQYF	TGTGCCAGCAGCGTACGGACGGGGGGGGTCTACGAGCAGTACTTC
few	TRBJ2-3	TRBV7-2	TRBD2	CASSPRTSAADTQYF	TGTGCCAGCAGCCCTCGGACTAGCGCTGCAGATACGCAGTATTTT
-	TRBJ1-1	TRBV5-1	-	CASSLAPLNTEAFF	TGCGCCAGCAGCTTGGCCCCGCTGAACACTGAAGCTTTCTTT
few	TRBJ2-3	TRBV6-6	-	CASCQGKDTQYF	TGTGCCAGCTGTCAGGGGAAGGATACGCAGTATTTT
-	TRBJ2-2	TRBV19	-	CASSNAHSLPGELFF	TGTGCCAGTAGTAACGCCCATTCTCTTCCCGGGGAGCTGTTTTTT
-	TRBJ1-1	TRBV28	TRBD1	CASSKPQGASGMNTEAFF	TGTGCCAGCAGCAAACCCCAGGGGGCGTCGGGTATGAACACTGAAGCTTTCTTT
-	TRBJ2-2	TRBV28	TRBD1	CASSRQGLRGGELFF	TGTGCCAGCAGCCGACAGGGGCTGAGGGGCGGGGAGCTGTTTTTT
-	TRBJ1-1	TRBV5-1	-	CASSARDAEAFF	TGCGCCAGCAGCGCCAGGGACGCTGAAGCTTTCTTT
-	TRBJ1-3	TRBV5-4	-	CASSLAAAPGPGNTIYF	TGTGCCAGCAGCTTGGCCGCAGCCCCAGGGCCTGGAAACACCATATATTTT
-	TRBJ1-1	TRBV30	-	CAWRVAGGTEAFF	TGTGCCTGGAGGGTTGCGGGGGGCACTGAAGCTTTCTTT
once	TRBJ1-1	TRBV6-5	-	CASSYSRYNTEAFF	TGTGCCAGCAGTTACTCGAGATACAACACTGAAGCTTTCTTT
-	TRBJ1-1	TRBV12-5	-	CASSGALRNTEAFF	TGTGCTAGTAGTGGGGCATTGAGAAACACTGAAGCTTTCTTT
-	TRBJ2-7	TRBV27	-	CASSMTGFSYEQYF	TGTGCCAGCAGTATGACAGGTTTCTCCTACGAGCAGTACTTC
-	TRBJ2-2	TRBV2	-	CASSRSKATGELFF	TGTGCCAGCAGTCGGTCCAAGGCCACTGGGGAGCTGTTTTTT
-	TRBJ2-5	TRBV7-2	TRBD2	CASNLGTSGKETQYF	TGTGCCAGCAACCTAGGGACTAGCGGAAAAGAGACCCAGTACTTC
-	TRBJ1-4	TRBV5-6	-	CASSQGRGEKLFF	TGTGCCAGCAGCCAAGGACGGGGGGAAAAACTGTTTTTT
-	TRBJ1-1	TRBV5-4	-	CASSRGPNTEAFF	TGTGCCAGCAGCAGGGGTCCTAACACTGAAGCTTTCTTT
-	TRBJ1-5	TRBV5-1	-	CASSPETGSNQPQHF	TGCGCCAGCAGCCCCGAGACCGGTAGCAATCAGCCCCAGCATTTT
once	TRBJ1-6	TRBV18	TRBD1	CASSPPDRGVGSPLHF	TGTGCCAGCTCACCACCAGACAGGGGGGTTGGTTCACCCCTCCACTTT
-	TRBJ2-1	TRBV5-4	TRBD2	CASSSGAYNEQFF	TGTGCCTCCTCTAGCGGGGCCTACAATGAGCAGTTCTTC
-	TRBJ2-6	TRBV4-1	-	CASSQVRETGANVLTF	TGCGCCAGCAGCCAAGTCAGGGAGACTGGGGCCAACGTCCTGACTTTC
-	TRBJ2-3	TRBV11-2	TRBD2	CASSLGTSGDTQYF	TGTGCCAGCAGCCTAGGGACTAGCGGAGATACGCAGTATTTT
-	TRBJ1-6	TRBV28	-	CASSLNSPLHF	TGTGCCAGCAGCTTAAATTCACCCCTCCACTTT
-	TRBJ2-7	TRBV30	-	CAWNPAGSNSYEQYF	TGTGCCTGGAACCCGGCGGGTTCCAATTCTTACGAGCAGTACTTC
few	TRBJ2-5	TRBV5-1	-	CASSLEETQYF	TGCGCCAGCAGCTTGGAAGAGACCCAGTACTTC
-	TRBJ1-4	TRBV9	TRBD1	CASSTTGTVNEKLFF	TGTGCCAGCAGCACCACCGGGACAGTTAATGAAAAACTGTTTTTT
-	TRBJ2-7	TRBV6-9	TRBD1	CASSSFWDSTYEQYF	TGTGCCAGCAGTTCATTCTGGGACAGCACCTACGAGCAGTACTTC
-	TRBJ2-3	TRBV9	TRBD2	CASSAVGGGTDTQYF	TGTGCCAGCAGCGCCGTCGGGGGGGGCACAGATACGCAGTATTTT
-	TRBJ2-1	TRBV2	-	CASSLAWANEQFF	TGTGCCAGCTCCTTAGCCTGGGCCAATGAGCAGTTCTTC
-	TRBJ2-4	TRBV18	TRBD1	CASSGTGQNIQYF	TGTGCCAGCTCAGGGACAGGGCAAAACATTCAGTACTTC